Shown below are 7 T cell receptor beta chains from a single sample sequenced in a study of T cells in Graves' hyperthyroidism and ophthalmopathy. Using RNA transcripts as the source, TCR beta CDR3 regions were amplified. First-round RT-PCR with HTBI primers amplified the TCR CDR3 region. TCRdb ran MiXCR on the multiplex PCR reads and lists one entry per CDR3 protein. The sample contains roughly 170,000 distinct CDR3 sequences, about 15% of which appear only once. Sequenced material: blood. Source of these receptors: a woman aged 45-59 years with Graves' hyperthyroidism.

This clonotype was picked up many times. The CDR3 region is CASSYVMELNTEAFF. Here the CDR3 DNA reads TGTGCCAGCAGTTACGTAATGGAGCTGAACACTGAAGCTTTCTTT. J is TRBJ1-1 and V is TRBV6-5; unclear D gene. Germline CDR1 and CDR2: MNHEY and SVGAGI. Between the trimmed V and J ends, which lost 2 bases and 0 bases, there was a span of 10 bases. The CDR3 is 15 amino acids.

This clonotype was detected only a few times. The V and J genes are TRBV18 and TRBJ2-7; TRBD1 matches at 11 bases. This CDR3 contains 15 residues. Germline values: CDR1 KGHSH, CDR2 LQKENI. The junction had 8 bases not matched to a gene; V was cut back by 5 bases and J by 5 bases. The CDR3 nucleotides are TGTGCCAGCTCAGCCCCGGACAGGGGGCTTGACGAGCAGTACTTC. Its protein product is CASSAPDRGLDEQYF.

To note about this clonotype: A much larger clone sits a single nucleotide away, making a read error possible. The V gene is TRBV4-1, the J gene TRBJ2-7; possible D gene TRBD1, 6 bases. This CDR3 comprises 14 residues. CDR1 is MGHRA and CDR2 is YSYEKL in the germline V gene. The CDR3 DNA is TGCGCCAGCAGCCAAGCAGGGGCGAGCGACGAGCAGTGCTTC. Protein: CASSQAGASDEQCF.

This clonotype appeared many times. The chain joins TRBV7-2 to TRBJ2-7; D ambiguous. The CDR3 covers 12 residues. Germline V gives CDR1 SGHTA, CDR2 FQGNSA. Trimming shortened V by 2 bases and J by 4 bases, and 6 bases separated the two germline ends. In DNA form, the CDR3 reads TGTGCCAGCAGCTTACGGCTTTACGAGCAGTACTTC. Its translation is CASSLRLYEQYF.

This clonotype was seen repeatedly, ten times or more. The chain combines TRBV7-2 with TRBJ2-4; unclear D gene. The germline V and J ends were trimmed by 2 bases and 0 bases, with 8 bases remaining between them. CDR3 size: 15 residues. The germline gives CDR1 SGHTA, CDR2 FQGNSA. The CDR3: CASSLLGLAKNIQYF. In nucleotides, the CDR3 is TGTGCCAGCAGCTTATTGGGCCTAGCCAAAAACATTCAGTACTTC.

This clonotype was seen repeatedly, ten times or more. This rearrangement joins TRBV19 to TRBJ1-5; 10 nucleotides line up with TRBD1. V dropped 1 base and J dropped 5; count of bases not matched to a gene: 2. The germline CDR1 and CDR2 sequences are LNHDA and SQIVND (reference sequence). CDR3 length: 15 amino acids. This CDR3 reads CASSIGDRGYQPQHF. CDR3 sequence (DNA): TGTGCCAGTAGTATAGGGGACAGGGGTTATCAGCCCCAGCATTTT.

Only a few counts were recorded for this clonotype. A much larger clone lies one base from this, so it may be a read error. This chain joins TRBV3-1 and TRBJ1-2; TRBD1 is a possible D gene (6 bases). CDR1 and CDR2 (germline): LGHDT, YNNKEL (reference sequence). The CDR3 has 15 residues. V lost 3 bases, J lost 4 bases, and 15 bases lay in between. The CDR3 region is CASSHRGKGGYGYTF. The CDR3 DNA sequence: TGTGCCAGCAGCCACCGAGGGAAGGGGGGCTATGGCTACACCTTC. The full variable domain, completed using reference TRBV3-1 and TRBJ1-2, is DTAVSQTPKYLVTQMGNDKSIKCEQNLGHDTMYWYKQDSKKFLKIMFSYNNKELIINETVPNRFSPKSPDKAHLNLHINSLELGDSAVYFCASSHRGKGGYGYTFGSGTRLTVV.